This T cell receptor (beta chain) stems from a study of technical replicates of blood from several donors. Method: immunoSEQ multiplex PCR; TCRdb's copy keeps in-frame clones and lacks some. The sample contains 75,000 to 80,000 clones, 90% to 95% of which appear only once. The specimen sequenced was T cells isolated from PBMCs. The clonotype was recovered from a human donor in good health.

The CDR3 here is CASSPGTAPTEAFF. The CDR3 coding sequence is TGTGCCAGCAGTCCGGGGACAGCCCCCACTGAAGCTTTCTTT. This chain connects TRBV27 to TRBJ1-1, with TRBD1 matching 7 bases. With 5 bases clipped from V and 4 bases from J, the junction kept 7 bases outside the gene matches. The CDR3 is made up of 14 amino acids. The germline CDR1 and CDR2 sequences are MNHEY and SMNVEV (reference sequence).